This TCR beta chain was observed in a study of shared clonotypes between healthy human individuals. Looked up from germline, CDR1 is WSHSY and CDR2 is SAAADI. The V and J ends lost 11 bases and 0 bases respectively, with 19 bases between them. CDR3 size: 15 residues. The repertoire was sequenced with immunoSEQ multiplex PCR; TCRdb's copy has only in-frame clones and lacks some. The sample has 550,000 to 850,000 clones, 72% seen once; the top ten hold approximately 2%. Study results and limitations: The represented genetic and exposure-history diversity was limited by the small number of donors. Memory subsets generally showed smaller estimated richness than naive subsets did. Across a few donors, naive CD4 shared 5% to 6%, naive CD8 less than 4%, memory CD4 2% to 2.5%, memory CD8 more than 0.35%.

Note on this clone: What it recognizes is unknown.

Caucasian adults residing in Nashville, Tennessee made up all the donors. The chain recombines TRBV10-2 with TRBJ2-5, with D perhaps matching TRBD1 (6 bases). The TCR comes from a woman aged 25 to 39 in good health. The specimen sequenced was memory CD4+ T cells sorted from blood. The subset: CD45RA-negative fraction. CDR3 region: CARLKGDTYQETQYF. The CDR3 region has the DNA TGCGCCCGCCTTAAAGGGGACACGTACCAAGAGACCCAGTACTTC.